This TCR beta chain derives from a study of radiation and T cells in renal cell carcinoma (TCRdb year 2020). Study-wide context: In total, about 50 samples underwent TCR beta sequencing: some 26 tumors plus 27 peripheral blood samples. The final blood draw was performed at 4 weeks after radiation, at the same time as nephrectomy. A total of about 4 million unique CDR3 nucleotide sequences, encoding roughly 3,000,000 unique CDR3 amino acid sequences, were found across all 50 or so samples.

Broad study findings and their caveats: In blood, the top tumor clonotypes increased from baseline to 2 weeks after radiation and then shrank by 4 weeks, which suggests a temporary expansion of tumor-resident clones. Blood repertoire dynamics were not followed beyond 4 weeks after treatment. Because pretreatment tumor biopsies were not available, the study could not determine whether clonotypes were already present within the tumor at baseline. The single-armed trial design could not address effects of radiation dose or scheduling on the TCR repertoire.

The time point label here, explained by the study, means: blood 4 weeks post-SBRT, at nephrectomy. The label giving this sample's treatment or condition can be read as: 15 Gy SBRT to primary tumor, nephrectomy 4 weeks later. Samples were obtained from a clinical trial, in which 15 Gy stereotactic body radiation therapy was delivered to primary renal cell carcinomas and nephrectomy was performed 4 weeks later. To follow tumor-enriched clonotypes, serial peripheral blood was collected from radiation-treated patients at baseline and at 2 weeks and 4 weeks after SBRT. Renal cell carcinoma with clear cell pathology was present in all patients. Genomic DNA for TCR sequencing was prepared using the QIAamp DNA Blood Mini Kit (Qiagen). The analyses included only samples that passed all quality control checks. The immunoSEQ kit was used, according to the manufacturer's recommendations, to generate TCR beta libraries from genomic DNA. Library preparation used a first multiplex PCR with proprietary primers, then a second PCR adding unique barcodes, with bead cleanups after each round. Each sample batch included a kit-provided positive control reaction and a negative control reaction. The final libraries were assessed on an Agilent 4200 TapeStation D1000 ScreenTape, pooled by volume, and quantified by qPCR. Sequencing ran on an Illumina NextSeq500 with a MidOutput 150-cycle cartridge, using 156 Read1 and 15 Index1 cycles with kit custom primers. The pooled library was loaded at 0.75 to 1 pM with a roughly 20% PhiX control spike-in. As for the original processing: Vendor-processed data were analyzed in R, with a clonotype defined as all T cells sharing the same CDR3 nucleotide sequence. For clone abundance analyses, frequencies were normalized to the 10,000 most abundant clones in each sample. Public T cell clones, which averaged fewer than five per sample, were excluded before analysis. Tumor-enriched and baseline blood-enriched clonotypes were defined by at least a 32-fold difference in abundance between compartments. A beta-binomial differential abundance model was used to identify clonotypes that were expanded or contracted between blood time points. The Baroni-Urbani and Buser coefficient was used to measure tumor-blood repertoire similarity, and groups were compared with two-tailed Wilcoxon tests in R. TCRdb holds this immuneACCESS table with in-frame rearrangements only. Some clones are missing; in checked studies, unresolved V genes explain under half, and the rest has no known cause. V and J calls and clone size come straight from that table; D and trimming were deduced from the DNA. The sample table lists approximately 40,000 clones, 70% to 85% of them with a count of one. In total, the top ten clones hold around 26% of the sample.

CDR1 SNHLY and CDR2 FYNNEI were looked up in the germline V gene. The CDR3 sequence holds 11 residues, the cysteine and phenylalanine included. CDR3 DNA is the only sequence kept; it has 33 bases, read in frame from the first base. V is reduced by 6 bases and J by 4 bases, leaving a spacing of 5 bases between them. On this clone itself: Its antigen target is currently unknown. No much larger clone is present one base from it, and per-base qualities are unavailable.

The origin of this receptor is a woman aged 70 to 79 with renal cell carcinoma. This chain joins TRBV2 to TRBJ2-3, with the identity of the D gene unclear. The specimen comprised blood, sampled from a patient whose treatment included radiotherapy and nephrectomy. The nucleotide sequence reads as follows: TGTGCCAGCAGGCTAGCAGATACGCAGTATTTT. This encodes CASRLADTQYF.